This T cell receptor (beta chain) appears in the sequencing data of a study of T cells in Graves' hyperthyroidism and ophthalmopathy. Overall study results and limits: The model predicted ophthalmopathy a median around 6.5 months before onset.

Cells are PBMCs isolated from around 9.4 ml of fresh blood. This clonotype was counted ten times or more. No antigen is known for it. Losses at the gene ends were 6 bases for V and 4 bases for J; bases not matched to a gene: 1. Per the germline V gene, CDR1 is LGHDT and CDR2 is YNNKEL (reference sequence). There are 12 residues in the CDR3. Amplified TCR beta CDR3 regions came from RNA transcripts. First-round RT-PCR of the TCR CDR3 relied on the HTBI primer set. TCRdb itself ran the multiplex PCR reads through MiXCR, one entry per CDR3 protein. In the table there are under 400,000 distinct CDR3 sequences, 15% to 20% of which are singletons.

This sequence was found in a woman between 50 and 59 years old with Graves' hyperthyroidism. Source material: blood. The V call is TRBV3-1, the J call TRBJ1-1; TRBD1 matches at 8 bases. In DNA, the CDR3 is TGTGCCAGCAGTACAGGGGGCACTGAAGCTTTCTTT. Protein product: CASSTGGTEAFF.